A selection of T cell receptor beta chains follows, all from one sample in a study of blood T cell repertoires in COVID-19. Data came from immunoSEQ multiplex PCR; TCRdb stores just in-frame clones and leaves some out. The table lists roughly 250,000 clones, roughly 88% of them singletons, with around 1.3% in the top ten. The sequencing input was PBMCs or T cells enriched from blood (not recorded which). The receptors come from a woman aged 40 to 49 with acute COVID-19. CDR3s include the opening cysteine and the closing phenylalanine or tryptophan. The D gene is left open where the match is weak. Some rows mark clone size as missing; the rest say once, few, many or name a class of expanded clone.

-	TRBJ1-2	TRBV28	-	TGTGCCAGCAGTTTAAACGGGGCAGGGACAAATGGCTACACCTTC	CASSLNGAGTNGYTF
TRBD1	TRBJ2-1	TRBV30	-	TGTGCCTGGACTATGACAGGGGCGACTTACAATGAGCAGTTCTTC	CAWTMTGATYNEQFF
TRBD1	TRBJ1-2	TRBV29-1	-	TGCAGCGTTGAACTTCAGGGGGCGCGTGGCTACACCTTC	CSVELQGARGYTF
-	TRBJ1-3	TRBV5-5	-	TGTGCCAGCAGCTTGGGTACCGGACAGGGAAACACCATATATTTT	CASSLGTGQGNTIYF
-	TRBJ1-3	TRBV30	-	TGTGCCTGGGCAAGGACAGCCTCTGGAAACACCATATATTTT	CAWARTASGNTIYF
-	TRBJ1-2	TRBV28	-	TGTGCCAGCAGTTTTAGGGAGATGGGCTACACCTTC	CASSFREMGYTF
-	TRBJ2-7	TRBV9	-	TGTGCCAGCAGCGCCCAGACAGTCGGAGAGCAGTACTTC	CASSAQTVGEQYF
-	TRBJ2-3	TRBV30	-	TGTGCCCTTACATCGGGGGGCGGCGATACGCAGTATTTT	CALTSGGGDTQYF
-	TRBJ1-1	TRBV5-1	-	TGCGCCAGCAGCCGTATTTCCGTTGTACCCGGCACTGAAGCTTTCTTT	CASSRISVVPGTEAFF
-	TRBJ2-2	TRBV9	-	TGTGCCAGCAGCGTAGTAGGGGCCGGGGAGCTGTTTTTT	CASSVVGAGELFF
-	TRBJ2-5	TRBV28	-	TGTGCCAGCAGTTTCGAGGGAGAGACCCAGTACTTC	CASSFEGETQYF
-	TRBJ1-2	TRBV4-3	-	TGCGCCAGCAGCCAACTAGAGGGAGTCGGCTACACCTTC	CASSQLEGVGYTF
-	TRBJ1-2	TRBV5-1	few	TGCGCCAGCAGTGGATTACAGGGAAGGAATGGCTACACCTTC	CASSGLQGRNGYTF
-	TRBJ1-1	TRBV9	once	TGTGCCAGCGGCGCAACTATGACGGGGGCTTTCTTT	CASGATMTGAFF
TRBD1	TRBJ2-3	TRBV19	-	TGTGCCAGTAGGTCCGGACAGGTCATGGATACGCAGTATTTT	CASRSGQVMDTQYF
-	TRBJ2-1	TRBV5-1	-	TGCGCCAGCAGCTTGATCTCGTGGACACGAGGTGATGAGCAGTTCTTC	CASSLISWTRGDEQFF
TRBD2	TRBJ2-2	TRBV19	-	TGTGCCATCGCCCCTAGCGGTGCGAGGACCGGGGAGCTGTTTTTT	CAIAPSGARTGELFF
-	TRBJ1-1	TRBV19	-	TGTGCCAGTAGTTCCGCTGCGGCGAACACTGAAGCTTTCTTT	CASSSAAANTEAFF
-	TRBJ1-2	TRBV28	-	TGTGCCAGCAGTTCAATGCAGTATGGCTACACCTTC	CASSSMQYGYTF
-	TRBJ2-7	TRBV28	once	TGTGCCAGCACCCCCCCGGGGAGTCCGACCGAGCAGTACTTC	CASTPPGSPTEQYF
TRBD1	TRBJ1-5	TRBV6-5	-	TGTGCCACCGAAAGTCCCGGGACAGGTCTTGTAGTGCATTTT	CATESPGTGLVVHF
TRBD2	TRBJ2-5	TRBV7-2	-	TGTGCCAGCAGCATAATGGGACTAGCGTTGGGAGAGACCCAGTACTTC	CASSIMGLALGETQYF
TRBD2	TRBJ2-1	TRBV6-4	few	TGTGCCAGCAGTAGGACTAGCGGGACCCAGAGCTCCTACAATGAGCAGTTCTTC	CASSRTSGTQSSYNEQFF
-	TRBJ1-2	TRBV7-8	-	TGTGCCAGCAGCTTAGGACAGCAGCTCGGTCCCTATGGCTACACCTTC	CASSLGQQLGPYGYTF
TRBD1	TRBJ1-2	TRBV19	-	TGTGCCAGTAGACCGGGACAGATAGATGGCTACACCTTC	CASRPGQIDGYTF
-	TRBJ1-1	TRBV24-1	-	TGTGCCACCCGATCGGACAGGAACACTGAAGCTTTCTTT	CATRSDRNTEAFF
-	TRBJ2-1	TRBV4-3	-	TGCGCCAGCAGCCTTACCTGGGCGGGGAGATACAATGAGCAGTTCTTC	CASSLTWAGRYNEQFF
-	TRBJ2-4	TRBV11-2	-	TGTGCCAGCAGGACCCCTAGACAAAACATTCAGTACTTC	CASRTPRQNIQYF
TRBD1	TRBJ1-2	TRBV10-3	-	TGTGCCATCAGCACAGGGGGCTCCAACTATGGCTACACCTTC	CAISTGGSNYGYTF
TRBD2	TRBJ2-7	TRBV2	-	TGTGCCAGCAGTGTCGGGTTAGCGGGAAGCTACGAGCAGTACTTC	CASSVGLAGSYEQYF
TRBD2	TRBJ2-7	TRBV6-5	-	TGTGCCAGCAGAGGCTTTGCGGGAGCGTCCTACGAGCAGTACTTC	CASRGFAGASYEQYF
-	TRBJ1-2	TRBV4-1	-	TGCGCCAGCAGCCTGGGGCGGATTAACTATGGCTACACCTTC	CASSLGRINYGYTF
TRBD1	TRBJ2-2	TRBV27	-	TGTGCCAGCAGGCCCCTGGGGACAGCTAACACCGGGGAGCTGTTTTTT	CASRPLGTANTGELFF
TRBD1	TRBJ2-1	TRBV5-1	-	TGCGCCAGCAGCTCCGGGACAGGGTCATCCAATGAGCAGTTCTTC	CASSSGTGSSNEQFF
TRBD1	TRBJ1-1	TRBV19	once	TGTGCCAGTCTCCCGGCGGACAGGGGCACTGAAGCTTTCTTT	CASLPADRGTEAFF
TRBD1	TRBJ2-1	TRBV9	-	TGTGCCAGCAGCCCTAGCCCCCGGACAGGGAGATCCAATGAGCAGTTCTTC	CASSPSPRTGRSNEQFF
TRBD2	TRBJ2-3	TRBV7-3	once	TGTGCCAGCAGCCCAAGGACTAGTTCCACAGATACGCAGTATTTT	CASSPRTSSTDTQYF
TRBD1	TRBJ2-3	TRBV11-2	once	TGTGCCAGCAGCTTAGACCTCGGGACAGGGGCATATACGCAGTATTTT	CASSLDLGTGAYTQYF
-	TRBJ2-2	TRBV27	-	TGTGCCAGCAGTTACAGGAACACCGGGGAGCTGTTTTTT	CASSYRNTGELFF
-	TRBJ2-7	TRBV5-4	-	TGTGCCAGCAGCACGACAGGCTCCTACGAGCAGTACTTC	CASSTTGSYEQYF
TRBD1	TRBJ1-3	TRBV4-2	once	TGTGCCAGCAGCCCTAAGACAGGGGGAGTAGGATCCTCTGGAAACACCATATATTTT	CASSPKTGGVGSSGNTIYF
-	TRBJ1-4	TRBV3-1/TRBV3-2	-	TGTGCCAGCAGCAAAGCCGAGGGAACTGAAAAACTGTTTTTT	CASSKAEGTEKLFF
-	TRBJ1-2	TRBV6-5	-	TGTGCCAGCAGTTACTCTTGGCAACCCCTTAGGGGTGGCTACACCTTC	CASSYSWQPLRGGYTF
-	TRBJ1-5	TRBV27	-	TGTGCCAGCAGTGCTAAGAATAGCAATCAGCCCCAGCATTTT	CASSAKNSNQPQHF
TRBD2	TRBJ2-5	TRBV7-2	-	TGTGCCAGCAGCTTAGTTAGCGGGATCTACCAAGAGACCCAGTACTTC	CASSLVSGIYQETQYF
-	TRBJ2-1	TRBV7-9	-	TGTGCCAGCAGCTCGACGACTAGTCCCTACAATGAGCAGTTCTTC	CASSSTTSPYNEQFF
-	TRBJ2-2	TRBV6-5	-	TGTGCCAGCCTTCGGGGGAGGTTCACCGGGGAGCTGTTTTTT	CASLRGRFTGELFF
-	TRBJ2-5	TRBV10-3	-	TGTGCCATCAGTGAGGGGGCTAGTATAGAGACCCAGTACTTC	CAISEGASIETQYF
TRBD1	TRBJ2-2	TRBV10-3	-	TGTGCCACCGAGATCGGGACAGAGAACACCGGGGAGCTGTTTTTT	CATEIGTENTGELFF